This TCR beta chain was identified during a study of OX40 agonist ivuxolimab in advanced cancers. CDR3 length equals 10 residues. The germline gives CDR1 GTSNPN, CDR2 SVGIG (reference sequence). The V end was cut by 3 bases, the J end by 7 bases, with 3 bases between. Here immunoSEQ multiplex PCR was the method, and the copy in TCRdb shows in-frame clones only, minus some. The sample includes tens of thousands of clones, 60% to 80% of them seen just once. General study results and limits: CD8+ T cells (on average) carried more expanded clones than CD4+ T cells.

This clone was found a few times. Its target is unknown. Sequenced material: CD4+ or CD8+ T cells sorted from blood, taken in a trial of the OX40 agonist ivuxolimab. The chain joins TRBV30 to TRBJ1-4; D call uncertain. This sequence originates from an adult with an advanced solid tumor such as melanoma, head and neck, liver or kidney cancer. In nucleotides, the CDR3 is TGTGCCTGGAGCCCTGAAAAACTGTTTTTT. Its translation is CAWSPEKLFF.